A selection of T cell receptor beta chains follows, all from one sample in a study of T cell changes during pregnancy in multiple sclerosis. Profiled with immunoSEQ multiplex PCR; TCRdb holds only in-frame clones, not every one. The table has roughly 93,000 clones, approximately 92% seen once. The sequencing here drew on peripheral blood, taken after pregnancy. The receptors here all came from a female donor with multiple sclerosis, enrolled in a pregnancy study. CDR3s include the opening cysteine and the closing phenylalanine or tryptophan. The D gene is left open where the match is weak. A clone size is listed for some rows: how often the clone was seen (once, few, many), or a class if it is expanded.

>TRBJ2-1|.|.|TRBV5-1
TGCGCCAGCAGCTTGGGGACATTCCCTAACAATGAGCAGTTCTTC
CASSLGTFPNNEQFF
>TRBJ2-1|TRBD2|.|TRBV5-1
TGCGCCAGCACCGGACTAGCGGGGGACCATTACAATGAGCAGTTCTTC
CASTGLAGDHYNEQFF
>TRBJ2-1|.|few|TRBV2
TGTGCCAGCACAGTTAACGCCTACAATGAGCAGTTCTTC
CASTVNAYNEQFF
>TRBJ2-5|TRBD2|.|TRBV9
TGTGCCAGCAGCGTAGCCCCCAGCGGGGGGGCTCAGACCCAGTACTTC
CASSVAPSGGAQTQYF
>TRBJ1-3|TRBD1|.|TRBV2
TGTGCCAGCAGTGAAGCGGGACAGGCGGTCACCATATATTTT
CASSEAGQAVTIYF
>TRBJ1-2|.|.|TRBV4-3
TGCGCCAGCAGCCAGGGGACTTATGGCTACACCTTC
CASSQGTYGYTF
>TRBJ2-1|TRBD1|.|TRBV10-3
TGTGCCATCCTGAGGGACAGCTCCTACAATGAGCAGTTCTTC
CAILRDSSYNEQFF
>TRBJ1-1|.|.|TRBV29-1
TGCAGCGTTGATAATCAGGTTGAAGCTTTCTTT
CSVDNQVEAFF
>TRBJ1-2|TRBD1|.|TRBV6-5
TGTGCCAGCAGTTGGACAGGGGAAGGCGATGGCTACACCTTC
CASSWTGEGDGYTF
>TRBJ2-3|.|once|TRBV16
TGTGCCAGCAGCCCTAAGGATACGCAGTATTTT
CASSPKDTQYF
>TRBJ2-7|.|.|TRBV19
TGTGCCAGTAGTATAGGTTTCAGGGGGGATAGGGTCTACAACGAGCAGTACTTC
CASSIGFRGDRVYNEQYF
>TRBJ1-1|TRBD1|.|TRBV19
TGTGCCAGTAGTGGGACAGGGGGCCGGCTGAACACTGAAGCTTTCTTT
CASSGTGGRLNTEAFF
>TRBJ2-7|.|.|TRBV2
TGTGCCAGCAGTGAAAGCGGCCTGGTTTACGAGCAGTACTTC
CASSESGLVYEQYF
>TRBJ1-2|.|.|TRBV19
TGTGCCAGTTCCCTGGACAAGAGATATGGCTACACCTTC
CASSLDKRYGYTF
>TRBJ2-1|TRBD2|.|TRBV5-1
TGCGCCAGCAGCTCAACGACTAGCGGGACCAATGAGCAGTTCTTC
CASSSTTSGTNEQFF
>TRBJ2-3|.|.|TRBV19
TGTGCCAGTAGTGCTCAGGGCACAGATACGCAGTATTTT
CASSAQGTDTQYF
>TRBJ2-7|.|.|TRBV20-1
TGCAGTGTTGGCGGGGACTACGAGCAGTACTTC
CSVGGDYEQYF
>TRBJ2-7|TRBD1|.|TRBV7-2
TGTGCCAGCAGCCGTGAGGGACAGCAGAGGTACGAGCAGTACTTC
CASSREGQQRYEQYF
>TRBJ2-1|.|.|TRBV19
TGTGCCAGTATACAGGGCTATGAGCAGTTCTTC
CASIQGYEQFF
>TRBJ2-2|.|.|TRBV11-3
TGTGCCAGCAGCTTAGGGGCGGTTTTTGGGGGCGCGAACACCGGGGAGCTGTTTTTT
CASSLGAVFGGANTGELFF
>TRBJ2-3|TRBD2|.|TRBV5-4
TGTGCCAGCAGCTTAAGACTAGCGGGGGGCCCAACAGATACGCAGTATTTT
CASSLRLAGGPTDTQYF
>TRBJ1-1|.|few|TRBV27
TGTGCCAGCATCCGGCCTCAAACAGGTGAAGCTTTCTTT
CASIRPQTGEAFF
>TRBJ1-1|.|.|TRBV5-1
TGCGCCAGCTGGTTGGACAGGAACACTGAAGCTTTCTTT
CASWLDRNTEAFF
>TRBJ2-7|.|.|TRBV5-1
TGCGCCAGCAGCTTAACTTCCTACGAGCAGTACTTC
CASSLTSYEQYF
>TRBJ2-5|TRBD1|.|TRBV5-1
TGCGCCAGCAGCTTGGGTCTGAAACGACAGGGGGGCCAAGAGACCCAGTACTTC
CASSLGLKRQGGQETQYF
>TRBJ1-3|.|.|TRBV27
TGTGCCAGCAGTTCCCTCTCTGGAAACACCATATATTTT
CASSSLSGNTIYF
>TRBJ2-7|TRBD1|.|TRBV27
TGTGCCAGCAAGGGACAGGGTGCGGCTACCATCTACGGGGAGCAGTACTTC
CASKGQGAATIYGEQYF
>TRBJ2-7|TRBD1|.|TRBV18
TGTGCCAGCTCAATGGGACAGGGAACCTACGAGCAGTACTTC
CASSMGQGTYEQYF
>TRBJ1-2|.|.|TRBV2
TGTGCCAGCAGTGCCAGGGTTAACTATGGCTACACCTTC
CASSARVNYGYTF
>TRBJ2-7|TRBD1|.|TRBV7-9
TGTGCCAGCAGTTTGAACACAGGGGACTACGAGCAGTACTTC
CASSLNTGDYEQYF
>TRBJ2-7|TRBD2|.|TRBV4-2
TGTGCCAGCAGCCAGGGACTAGCAGACTACGAGCAGTACTTC
CASSQGLADYEQYF
>TRBJ1-1|TRBD1|.|TRBV5-1
TGCGCCAGCAGCCAAGGACAGGGGGCAAGTGAAGCTTTCTTT
CASSQGQGASEAFF
>TRBJ1-2|TRBD1|.|TRBV6-5
TGTGCCAGCAGGCGGGACAGCTCATATGGCTACACCTTC
CASRRDSSYGYTF
>TRBJ2-1|TRBD2|.|TRBV5-1
TGCGCCAGCATGGTAGCGGGAGCACGAGAGCAGTTCTTC
CASMVAGAREQFF
>TRBJ1-2|.|.|TRBV7-9
TGTGCCAGCAGCTTACAGGGTGGGGATGGCTACACCTTC
CASSLQGGDGYTF
>TRBJ1-6|TRBD1|.|TRBV30
TGTGCCTGGAGTGTTACAGGGGGCTATAATTCACCCCTCCACTTT
CAWSVTGGYNSPLHF
>TRBJ1-5|.|.|TRBV5-4
TGTGCCAGCAGCTTGGACAGGGCAAATCAGCCCCAGCATTTT
CASSLDRANQPQHF
>TRBJ1-1|.|.|TRBV5-1
TGCGCCAGCAGCTTGGACGCAGAGGAAGACACTGAAGCTTTCTTT
CASSLDAEEDTEAFF
>TRBJ1-2|TRBD1|.|TRBV6-4
TGTGCCAGCAGCCCGGGACAGGGTGAGGGTGGCTACACCTTC
CASSPGQGEGGYTF
>TRBJ2-7|.|.|TRBV6-5
TGTGCCAGCAGTTACTCGGAGGGCTTCTACGAGCAGTACTTC
CASSYSEGFYEQYF
>TRBJ1-1|.|.|TRBV9
TGTGCCAGCAGTCTTGGGGGGGACACTGAAGCTTTCTTT
CASSLGGDTEAFF
>TRBJ2-6|.|once|TRBV2
TGTGCCAGCAGTACCGACATCTCTGGGGCCAACGTCCTGACTTTC
CASSTDISGANVLTF
>TRBJ2-7|.|.|TRBV5-1
TGCGCCAGCAGCCCCCAACCCGACAGGTCCGGTGTCCTTGAATCCTTC
CASSPQPDRSGVLESF
>TRBJ1-3|TRBD1|.|TRBV7-9
TGTGCCAGCAGCTCGCCTCCGGGGACAGGTATGACTGGAAACACCATATATTTT
CASSSPPGTGMTGNTIYF
>TRBJ1-2|.|.|TRBV11-2
TGTGCCAGCAGCATTGACACGTCCGAAGGCTACACCTTC
CASSIDTSEGYTF
>TRBJ2-1|.|.|TRBV21-1
TGTGCCAGCAGCAAAGGGACTAGCGGGAGGGATTTATACAATGAGCAGTTCTTC
CASSKGTSGRDLYNEQFF
>TRBJ2-2|TRBD1|.|TRBV27
TGTGCCAGCGCTTGGTTCGACAGGGTGAACACCGGGGAGCTGTTTTTT
CASAWFDRVNTGELFF
>TRBJ2-3|.|.|TRBV1
TGCACCAGCAGCCATCGGACTAGCTGTGCAGATACGCAGTATTTT
CTSSHRTSCADTQYF
>TRBJ2-1|TRBD2|.|TRBV10-3
TGTGCCATCAGTGAACGGAGTAGCGGGGGCCTGAGCTCCTACAATGAGCAGTTCTTC
CAISERSSGGLSSYNEQFF